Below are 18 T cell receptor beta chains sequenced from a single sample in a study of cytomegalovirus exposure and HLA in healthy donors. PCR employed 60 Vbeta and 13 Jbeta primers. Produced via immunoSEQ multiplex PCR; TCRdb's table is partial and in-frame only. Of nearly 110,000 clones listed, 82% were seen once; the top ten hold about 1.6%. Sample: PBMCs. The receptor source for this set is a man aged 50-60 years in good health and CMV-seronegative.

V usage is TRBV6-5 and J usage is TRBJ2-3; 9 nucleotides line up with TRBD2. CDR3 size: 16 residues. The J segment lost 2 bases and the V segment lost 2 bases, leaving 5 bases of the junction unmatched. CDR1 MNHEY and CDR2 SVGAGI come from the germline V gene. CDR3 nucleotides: TGTGCCAGCAGTTACGAGGCGGGGGGGCTCACAGATACGCAGTATTTT. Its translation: CASSYEAGGLTDTQYF.

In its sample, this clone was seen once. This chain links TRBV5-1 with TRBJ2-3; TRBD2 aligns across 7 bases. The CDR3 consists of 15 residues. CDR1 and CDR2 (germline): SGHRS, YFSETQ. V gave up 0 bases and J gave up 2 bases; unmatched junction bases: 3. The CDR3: CASSLGGGDTDTQYF. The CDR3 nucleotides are TGCGCCAGCAGCTTGGGCGGGGGAGACACAGATACGCAGTATTTT. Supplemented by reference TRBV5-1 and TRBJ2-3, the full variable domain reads KAGVTQTPRYLIKTRGQQVTLSCSPISGHRSVSWYQQTPGQGLQFLFEYFSETQRNKGNFPGRFSGRQFSNSRSEMNVSTLELGDSALYLCASSLGGGDTDTQYFGPGTRLTVL.

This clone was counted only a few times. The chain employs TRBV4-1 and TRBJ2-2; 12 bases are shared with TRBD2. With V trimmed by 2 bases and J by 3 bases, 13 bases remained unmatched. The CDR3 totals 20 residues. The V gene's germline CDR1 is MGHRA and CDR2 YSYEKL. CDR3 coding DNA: TGCGCCAGCAGCCAACGCCCACCCTCACTAGCGGGGGGCGACACCGGGGAGCTGTTTTTT. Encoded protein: CASSQRPPSLAGGDTGELFF.

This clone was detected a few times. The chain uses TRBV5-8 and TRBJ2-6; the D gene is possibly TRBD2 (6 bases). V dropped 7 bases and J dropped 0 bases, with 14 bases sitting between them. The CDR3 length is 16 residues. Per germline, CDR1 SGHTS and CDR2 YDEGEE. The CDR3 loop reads CASGAGISSGANVLTF. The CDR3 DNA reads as TGTGCCAGCGGGGCGGGGATCAGCTCTGGGGCCAACGTCCTGACTTTC.

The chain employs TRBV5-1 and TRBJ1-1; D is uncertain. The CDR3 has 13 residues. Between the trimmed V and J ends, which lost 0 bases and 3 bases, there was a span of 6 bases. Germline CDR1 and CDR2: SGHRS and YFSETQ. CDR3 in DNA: TGCGCCAGCAGCTTGGACACATACACTGAAGCTTTCTTT. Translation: CASSLDTYTEAFF.

CDR3 sequence: CASSRPGLRFDDTQYF. CDR3 sequence (DNA): TGCGCCAGCAGCAGACCGGGACTTAGATTCGACGACACGCAGTATTTT. The chain couples TRBV5-1 to TRBJ2-3; D perhaps matches TRBD2 (6 bases). The V gene's germline CDR1 is SGHRS and CDR2 YFSETQ. This CDR3 spans 16 amino acids. The V and J ends lost 4 bases and 9 bases respectively, with 24 bases between them.

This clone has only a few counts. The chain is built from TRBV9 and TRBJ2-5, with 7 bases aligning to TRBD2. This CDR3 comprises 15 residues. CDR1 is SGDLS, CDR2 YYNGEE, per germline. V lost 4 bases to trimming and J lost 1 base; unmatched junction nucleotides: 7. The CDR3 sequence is CASSRSGRPQETQYF. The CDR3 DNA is TGTGCCAGCAGCAGATCCGGGAGGCCCCAAGAGACCCAGTACTTC.

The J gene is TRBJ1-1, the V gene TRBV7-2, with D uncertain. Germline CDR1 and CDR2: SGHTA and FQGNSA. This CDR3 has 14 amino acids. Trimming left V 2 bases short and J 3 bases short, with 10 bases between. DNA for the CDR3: TGTGCCAGCAGCTTATCCCCCGGGGACACTGAAGCTTTCTTT. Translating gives CASSLSPGDTEAFF.

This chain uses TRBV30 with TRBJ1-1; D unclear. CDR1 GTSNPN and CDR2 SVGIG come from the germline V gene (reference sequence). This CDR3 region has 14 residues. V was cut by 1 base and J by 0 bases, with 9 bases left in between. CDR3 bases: TGTGCCTGGAGTGAAGAGAAAATGAACACTGAAGCTTTCTTT. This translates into CAWSEEKMNTEAFF.

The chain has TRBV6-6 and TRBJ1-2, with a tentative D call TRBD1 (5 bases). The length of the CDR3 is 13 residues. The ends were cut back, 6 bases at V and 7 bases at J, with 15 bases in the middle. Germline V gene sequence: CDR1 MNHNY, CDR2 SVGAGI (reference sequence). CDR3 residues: CASSPQDSRGYTF. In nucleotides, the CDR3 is TGTGCCAGCAGCCCACAGGATTCACGTGGCTACACCTTC.

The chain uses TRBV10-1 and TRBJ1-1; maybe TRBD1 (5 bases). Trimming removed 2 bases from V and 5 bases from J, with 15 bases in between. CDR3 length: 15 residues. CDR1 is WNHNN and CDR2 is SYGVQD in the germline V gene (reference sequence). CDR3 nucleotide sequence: TGCGCCAGCAGTGAGGGGGCAGCCCCGATTACTGAAGCTTTCTTT. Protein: CASSEGAAPITEAFF.

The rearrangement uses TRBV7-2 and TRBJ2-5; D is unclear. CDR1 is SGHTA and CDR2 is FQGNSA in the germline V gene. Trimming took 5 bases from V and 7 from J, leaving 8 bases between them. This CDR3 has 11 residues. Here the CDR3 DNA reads TGTGCCAGCAGCCACGGGTGGACCCAGTACTTC. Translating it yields CASSHGWTQYF.

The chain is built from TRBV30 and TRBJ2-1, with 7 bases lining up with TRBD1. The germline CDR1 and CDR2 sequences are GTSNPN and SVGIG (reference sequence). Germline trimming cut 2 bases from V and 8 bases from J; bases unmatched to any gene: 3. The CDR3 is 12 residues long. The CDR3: CAWSIQGDEQFF. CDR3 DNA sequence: TGTGCCTGGAGTATCCAGGGGGATGAGCAGTTCTTC.

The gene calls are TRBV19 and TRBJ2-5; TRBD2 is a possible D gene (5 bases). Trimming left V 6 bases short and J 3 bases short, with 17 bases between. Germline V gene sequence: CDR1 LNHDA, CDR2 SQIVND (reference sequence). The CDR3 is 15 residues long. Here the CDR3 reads CASSQPRGWEETQYF. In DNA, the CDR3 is TGTGCCAGTAGCCAACCGAGAGGGTGGGAAGAGACCCAGTACTTC.

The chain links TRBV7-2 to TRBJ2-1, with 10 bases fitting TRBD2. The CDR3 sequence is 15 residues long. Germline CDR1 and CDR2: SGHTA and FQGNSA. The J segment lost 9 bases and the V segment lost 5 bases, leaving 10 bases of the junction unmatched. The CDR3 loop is CASSLSGGANGEQFF. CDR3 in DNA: TGTGCCAGCAGCCTGAGCGGGGGGGCCAACGGTGAGCAGTTCTTC.

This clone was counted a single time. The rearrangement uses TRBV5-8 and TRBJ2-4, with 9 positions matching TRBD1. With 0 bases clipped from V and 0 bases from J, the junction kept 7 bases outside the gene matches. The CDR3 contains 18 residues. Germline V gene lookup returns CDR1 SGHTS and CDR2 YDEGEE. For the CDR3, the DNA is TGTGCCAGCAGCTTGGACAGGGGGCCACTTCTAGCCAAAAACATTCAGTACTTC. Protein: CASSLDRGPLLAKNIQYF.

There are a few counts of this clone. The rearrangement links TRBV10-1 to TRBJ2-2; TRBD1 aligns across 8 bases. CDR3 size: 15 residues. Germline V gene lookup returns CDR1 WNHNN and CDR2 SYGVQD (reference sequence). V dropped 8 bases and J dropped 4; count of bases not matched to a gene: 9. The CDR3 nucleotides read TGCGCCAGCGGACCAGGGGGCGCGTCCACCGGGGAGCTGTTTTTT. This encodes CASGPGGASTGELFF.

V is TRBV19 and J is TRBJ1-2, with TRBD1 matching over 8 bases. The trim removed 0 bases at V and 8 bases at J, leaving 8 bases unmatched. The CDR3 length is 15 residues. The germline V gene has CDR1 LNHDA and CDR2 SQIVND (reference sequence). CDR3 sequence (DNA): TGTGCCAGTAGTATAGATCATCAGGGGGCGAGCGGCTACACCTTC. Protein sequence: CASSIDHQGASGYTF.